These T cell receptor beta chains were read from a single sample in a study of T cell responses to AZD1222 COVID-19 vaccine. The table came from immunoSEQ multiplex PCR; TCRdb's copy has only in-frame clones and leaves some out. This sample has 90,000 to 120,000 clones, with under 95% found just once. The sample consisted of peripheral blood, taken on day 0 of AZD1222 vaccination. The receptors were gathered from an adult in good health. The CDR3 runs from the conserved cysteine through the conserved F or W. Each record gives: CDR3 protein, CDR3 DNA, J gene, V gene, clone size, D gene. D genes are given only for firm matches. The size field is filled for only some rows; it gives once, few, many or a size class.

CDR3 protein: CSVETSGGNEQFF
CDR3 DNA: TGCAGCGTCGAGACTAGCGGGGGTAATGAGCAGTTCTTC
J gene: TRBJ2-1
V gene: TRBV29-1
clone size: NA
D gene: TRBD2

CDR3 protein: CASSPSSYEQYF
CDR3 DNA: TGTGCCAGCAGCCCGAGCTCCTACGAGCAGTACTTC
J gene: TRBJ2-7
V gene: TRBV6-5
clone size: NA
D gene: NA

CDR3 protein: CASSLVLTGGTDTQYF
CDR3 DNA: TGTGCCAGCAGCTTGGTTTTGACAGGGGGCACAGATACGCAGTATTTT
J gene: TRBJ2-3
V gene: TRBV5-6
clone size: NA
D gene: TRBD1

CDR3 protein: CAITREVGAGDYGYTF
CDR3 DNA: TGTGCCATCACCCGAGAGGTGGGGGCAGGGGACTATGGCTACACCTTC
J gene: TRBJ1-2
V gene: TRBV10-3
clone size: NA
D gene: NA

CDR3 protein: CASSLEGNTEAFF
CDR3 DNA: TGTGCCAGCAGCTTAGAGGGTAACACTGAAGCTTTCTTT
J gene: TRBJ1-1
V gene: TRBV7-9
clone size: NA
D gene: NA

CDR3 protein: CASSLTGKWGSAEAFF
CDR3 DNA: TGCGCCAGCAGCTTGACGGGAAAGTGGGGGAGCGCTGAAGCTTTCTTT
J gene: TRBJ1-1
V gene: TRBV5-1
clone size: NA
D gene: NA

CDR3 protein: CASSLAPTGNYEQYF
CDR3 DNA: TGCGCCAGCAGCTTGGCTCCGACAGGGAACTACGAGCAGTACTTC
J gene: TRBJ2-7
V gene: TRBV5-1
clone size: NA
D gene: TRBD1

CDR3 protein: CASSPGLSTNSYEQYF
CDR3 DNA: TGTGCCAGCAGCCCAGGACTCTCTACGAATTCCTACGAGCAGTACTTC
J gene: TRBJ2-7
V gene: TRBV7-7
clone size: NA
D gene: NA

CDR3 protein: CASSSVAGGEQFF
CDR3 DNA: TGTGCCAGCAGCTCGGTCGCGGGGGGGGAGCAGTTCTTC
J gene: TRBJ2-1
V gene: TRBV11-3
clone size: NA
D gene: TRBD2

CDR3 protein: CAISEGLGKNTEAFF
CDR3 DNA: TGTGCCATCAGTGAGGGCTTGGGGAAGAACACTGAAGCTTTCTTT
J gene: TRBJ1-1
V gene: TRBV10-3
clone size: NA
D gene: NA

CDR3 protein: CSAYLPIGQYF
CDR3 DNA: TGCAGTGCTTATCTGCCGATAGGGCAGTATTTT
J gene: TRBJ2-3
V gene: TRBV20-1
clone size: NA
D gene: NA

CDR3 protein: CASSYAGRLSRFREEQFF
CDR3 DNA: TGTGCCAGCAGCTACGCGGGGAGACTATCTCGGTTCCGTGAGGAGCAGTTCTTC
J gene: TRBJ2-1
V gene: TRBV7-9
clone size: NA
D gene: NA

CDR3 protein: CASSEAGEKLFF
CDR3 DNA: TGTGCCAGCAGTGAGGCGGGTGAAAAACTGTTTTTT
J gene: TRBJ1-4
V gene: TRBV6-1
clone size: NA
D gene: NA

CDR3 protein: CASSLERSGAGQPQHF
CDR3 DNA: TGTGCCAGCAGCTTAGAACGGTCGGGGGCTGGTCAGCCCCAGCATTTT
J gene: TRBJ1-5
V gene: TRBV7-8
clone size: NA
D gene: NA

CDR3 protein: CASRETGVLNTEAFF
CDR3 DNA: TGTGCCAGCAGAGAAACGGGGGTCCTGAACACTGAAGCTTTCTTT
J gene: TRBJ1-1
V gene: TRBV7-2
clone size: NA
D gene: NA

CDR3 protein: CASSLAASVPYGYTF
CDR3 DNA: TGTGCCAGCAGCTTAGCGGCCTCAGTCCCTTACGGCTACACCTTC
J gene: TRBJ1-2
V gene: TRBV7-9
clone size: NA
D gene: NA

CDR3 protein: CASSSYMNTEAFF
CDR3 DNA: TGTGCCAGCAGCTCTTACATGAACACTGAAGCTTTCTTT
J gene: TRBJ1-1
V gene: TRBV6-2/TRBV6-3
clone size: NA
D gene: NA

CDR3 protein: CASSVERGSMEAFF
CDR3 DNA: TGTGCCAGCAGCGTAGAACGGGGAAGTATGGAAGCTTTCTTT
J gene: TRBJ1-1
V gene: TRBV9
clone size: few
D gene: NA

CDR3 protein: CASSSDSLLHNEQFF
CDR3 DNA: TGTGCCAGCAGCTCGGACAGCTTATTACACAATGAGCAGTTCTTC
J gene: TRBJ2-1
V gene: TRBV7-9
clone size: once
D gene: NA

CDR3 protein: CASSSGGTGELFF
CDR3 DNA: TGTGCCAGCAGCTCAGGCGGGACCGGGGAGCTGTTTTTT
J gene: TRBJ2-2
V gene: TRBV9
clone size: once
D gene: NA

CDR3 protein: CASSEPVPINLNEKLFF
CDR3 DNA: TGTGCCAGCAGTGAGCCCGTACCGATAAACCTTAATGAAAAACTGTTTTTT
J gene: TRBJ1-4
V gene: TRBV25-1
clone size: NA
D gene: NA

CDR3 protein: CASRGAGLDREYEQYF
CDR3 DNA: TGCGCCAGCAGGGGGGCGGGTTTGGACAGGGAATACGAGCAGTACTTC
J gene: TRBJ2-7
V gene: TRBV23-1
clone size: NA
D gene: TRBD1

CDR3 protein: CASSLVDNFDTEAFF
CDR3 DNA: TGTGCCAGCAGCTTGGTAGACAATTTTGACACTGAAGCTTTCTTT
J gene: TRBJ1-1
V gene: TRBV5-4
clone size: NA
D gene: NA

CDR3 protein: CASSLSPSGDYEQYF
CDR3 DNA: TGTGCCAGCAGCCTTAGTCCTAGCGGGGACTACGAGCAGTACTTC
J gene: TRBJ2-7
V gene: TRBV3-1/TRBV3-2
clone size: NA
D gene: TRBD2

CDR3 protein: CASSMRDGYEQYF
CDR3 DNA: TGTGCCAGTAGTATGAGGGACGGGTACGAGCAGTACTTC
J gene: TRBJ2-7
V gene: TRBV19
clone size: NA
D gene: NA

CDR3 protein: CAIRGTGVGTEAFF
CDR3 DNA: TGTGCCATCAGGGGGACAGGGGTGGGCACTGAAGCTTTCTTT
J gene: TRBJ1-1
V gene: TRBV10-3
clone size: NA
D gene: TRBD1

CDR3 protein: CASSQESGADTEAFF
CDR3 DNA: TGCGCCAGCAGCCAAGAATCGGGGGCGGACACTGAAGCTTTCTTT
J gene: TRBJ1-1
V gene: TRBV4-1
clone size: NA
D gene: NA

CDR3 protein: CASGLVEGNTIYF
CDR3 DNA: TGTGCCAGTGGACTGGTAGAGGGAAACACCATATATTTT
J gene: TRBJ1-3
V gene: TRBV3-1/TRBV3-2
clone size: few
D gene: NA

CDR3 protein: CASSSVSSDTQYF
CDR3 DNA: TGTGCCAGCAGCTCGGTCTCTTCGGATACGCAGTATTTT
J gene: TRBJ2-3
V gene: TRBV7-9
clone size: NA
D gene: NA

CDR3 protein: CASSLQGWGYTF
CDR3 DNA: TGCGCCAGCAGCCTCCAGGGATGGGGCTACACCTTC
J gene: TRBJ1-2
V gene: TRBV5-1
clone size: NA
D gene: NA

CDR3 protein: CASSPFGQPQHF
CDR3 DNA: TGTGCCAGCAGTCCATTCGGGCAGCCCCAGCATTTT
J gene: TRBJ1-5
V gene: TRBV6-5
clone size: NA
D gene: NA

CDR3 protein: CASSLEGTQYF
CDR3 DNA: TGTGCCAGTAGTCTGGAGGGGACCCAGTACTTC
J gene: TRBJ2-5
V gene: TRBV19
clone size: once
D gene: NA

CDR3 protein: CASLSGFAYEQYF
CDR3 DNA: TGCGCCAGTCTTAGCGGGTTTGCCTACGAGCAGTACTTC
J gene: TRBJ2-7
V gene: TRBV10-2
clone size: NA
D gene: TRBD2

CDR3 protein: CAISESHGQGRPRINYGYTF
CDR3 DNA: TGTGCCATCAGTGAGTCCCACGGACAGGGTAGGCCCCGGATTAACTATGGCTACACCTTC
J gene: TRBJ1-2
V gene: TRBV10-3
clone size: NA
D gene: TRBD1

CDR3 protein: CASSPRRGNYGYTF
CDR3 DNA: TGTGCCAGTAGTCCCCGAAGGGGTAACTATGGCTACACCTTC
J gene: TRBJ1-2
V gene: TRBV19
clone size: NA
D gene: NA

CDR3 protein: CASSSTAPERREKLFF
CDR3 DNA: TGTGCCAGCAGCTCGACCGCACCTGAACGGCGTGAAAAACTGTTTTTT
J gene: TRBJ1-4
V gene: TRBV6-6
clone size: NA
D gene: NA

CDR3 protein: CASSLDIWDRTKNSPLHF
CDR3 DNA: TGTGCCAGCAGCTTAGATATCTGGGACAGAACCAAAAATTCACCCCTCCACTTT
J gene: TRBJ1-6
V gene: TRBV7-8
clone size: few
D gene: TRBD1

CDR3 protein: CASSRRGSGIQYF
CDR3 DNA: TGTGCCAGCAGCCGCCGGGGTTCTGGCATTCAGTACTTC
J gene: TRBJ2-4
V gene: TRBV11-2
clone size: once
D gene: NA

CDR3 protein: CASSPGRDRLYGYTF
CDR3 DNA: TGTGCCAGCAGCCCCGGTAGGGACAGACTCTATGGCTACACCTTC
J gene: TRBJ1-2
V gene: TRBV7-9
clone size: NA
D gene: TRBD1

CDR3 protein: CASSPARQSSYEQYF
CDR3 DNA: TGTGCCAGCTCACCAGCAAGACAGAGCTCCTACGAGCAGTACTTC
J gene: TRBJ2-7
V gene: TRBV18
clone size: NA
D gene: NA

CDR3 protein: CASSQDSSITGNTIYF
CDR3 DNA: TGTGCCAGCAGCCAAGACAGTTCAATTACTGGAAACACCATATATTTT
J gene: TRBJ1-3
V gene: TRBV14
clone size: NA
D gene: NA

CDR3 protein: CASSLRTGRAYNSPLHF
CDR3 DNA: TGTGCCAGCAGCCTCCGGACAGGGAGGGCCTATAATTCACCCCTCCACTTT
J gene: TRBJ1-6
V gene: TRBV13
clone size: NA
D gene: TRBD1

CDR3 protein: CASSLISTREINQPQHF
CDR3 DNA: TGTGCCAGCAGCTTAATCTCTACCCGGGAGATCAATCAGCCCCAGCATTTT
J gene: TRBJ1-5
V gene: TRBV7-3
clone size: once
D gene: NA

CDR3 protein: CASSLWESDGYTF
CDR3 DNA: TGTGCCAGCAGTTTATGGGAATCTGATGGCTACACCTTC
J gene: TRBJ1-2
V gene: TRBV28
clone size: NA
D gene: NA

CDR3 protein: CAISESPGRKNSPLHF
CDR3 DNA: TGTGCCATCAGTGAGAGTCCGGGCCGCAAGAATTCACCCCTCCACTTT
J gene: TRBJ1-6
V gene: TRBV10-3
clone size: few
D gene: NA

CDR3 protein: CASRRDREIVNTEAFF
CDR3 DNA: TGTGCCAGTAGACGGGACAGGGAGATTGTGAACACTGAAGCTTTCTTT
J gene: TRBJ1-1
V gene: TRBV19
clone size: NA
D gene: TRBD1

CDR3 protein: CASSLEGLTRYEQYF
CDR3 DNA: TGTGCCAGCAGCTTAGAGGGCCTGACTCGTTACGAGCAGTACTTC
J gene: TRBJ2-7
V gene: TRBV7-8
clone size: NA
D gene: NA

CDR3 protein: CASSERTYEQYF
CDR3 DNA: TGTGCCAGCTCCGAACGGACCTACGAGCAGTACTTC
J gene: TRBJ2-7
V gene: TRBV18
clone size: NA
D gene: NA

CDR3 protein: CASRKRGAPRDTQYF
CDR3 DNA: TGTGCCAGCAGAAAGCGGGGGGCACCTCGGGATACGCAGTATTTT
J gene: TRBJ2-3
V gene: TRBV27
clone size: NA
D gene: TRBD2

CDR3 protein: CASSLSAPGQETQYF
CDR3 DNA: TGTGCCAGCAGCTTGAGTGCGCCTGGGCAAGAGACCCAGTACTTC
J gene: TRBJ2-5
V gene: TRBV5-4
clone size: NA
D gene: NA

CDR3 protein: CASSWGVSYEQYF
CDR3 DNA: TGTGCCAGCAGTTGGGGGGTTTCCTACGAGCAGTACTTC
J gene: TRBJ2-7
V gene: TRBV12-3/TRBV12-4
clone size: NA
D gene: NA

CDR3 protein: CASSLPSFTGELFF
CDR3 DNA: TGTGCCAGCAGCCTTCCATCATTTACCGGGGAGCTGTTTTTT
J gene: TRBJ2-2
V gene: TRBV3-1/TRBV3-2
clone size: NA
D gene: NA

CDR3 protein: CATSRDRRGYGYTF
CDR3 DNA: TGTGCCACCAGCAGAGACAGGCGGGGCTATGGCTACACCTTC
J gene: TRBJ1-2
V gene: TRBV15
clone size: medium-sized
D gene: NA

CDR3 protein: CASSPSGAAKYGYTF
CDR3 DNA: TGTGCCAGCTCACCCTCCGGGGCAGCCAAATATGGCTACACCTTC
J gene: TRBJ1-2
V gene: TRBV18
clone size: NA
D gene: NA

CDR3 protein: CASSPEKLAGVEQFF
CDR3 DNA: TGTGCCAGCTCACCTGAAAAACTAGCGGGGGTTGAGCAGTTCTTC
J gene: TRBJ2-1
V gene: TRBV18
clone size: NA
D gene: TRBD2